This T cell receptor (beta chain) derives from a study of T cell changes during pregnancy in multiple sclerosis. Profiled with immunoSEQ multiplex PCR; TCRdb holds only in-frame clones, not every one. The sample holds fewer than 85,000 clones, about 91% seen once. Looked up from germline, CDR1 is SNHLY and CDR2 is FYNNEI. With 6 bases removed from V and 4 bases from J, the gap between germline ends came to 16 bases. This CDR3 has 15 amino acids. The specimen was peripheral blood, collected before pregnancy. V usage is TRBV2 and J usage is TRBJ1-5; D perhaps matches TRBD1 (6 bases). This TCR came from a female donor with multiple sclerosis, enrolled in a pregnancy study. The CDR3 bases are TGTGCCAGCAGATACAGGGACCTGCTTAATCAGCCCCAGCATTTT. The encoded protein is CASRYRDLLNQPQHF.